The source of this T cell receptor (beta chain) is a study of blood T cell repertoires in COVID-19. Study background: Spain, Italy and the United States supplied samples that represented acute and convalescent COVID-19. Sources were T cells, B-cell-depleted T cells, or PBMCs; the material itself was cDNA or gDNA.

This CDR3 has 14 residues. The V gene lost 4 bases and the J gene lost 3 bases, with 10 bases spanning the gap. Germline loops: CDR1 MNHEY, CDR2 SMNVEV (reference sequence). This clone was seen just once. In the source study's methods: Researchers report that nucleated cell counts were estimated from reference gene primer amplification. Using immunoSEQ multiplex PCR, the repertoire was profiled, and TCRdb retains in-frame clones only, with some absent. Clone size and the V and J calls come from that table; the DNA yielded D and trimming. The sample includes 71,000 or so clones, around 79% of them seen just once.

The sample was peripheral blood. The receptor was isolated from a man in his fifties or sixties with acute or convalescent COVID-19. The chain employs TRBV27 and TRBJ1-3, with D possibly TRBD1 on 5 matching bases. This chain's CDR3 is CASSSGGFGNTIYF. As DNA, the CDR3 is TGTGCCAGCAGTTCCGGGGGATTTGGAAACACCATATATTTT.